The 19 T cell receptor beta chains below were found in one sample sequenced in a study of T cell repertoires in cytomegalovirus infection (dated by TCRdb to the late 2010s). The treatment or condition label here, explained by the study, means: in vitro stimulation with specific CMV peptide epitopes to enrich CMV-specific T cells. The run used an Illumina HiSeq 1500. The raw public reads went through TCRdb reprocessing: fastp at Q25, MiXCR clone calling, in-frame beta chains kept. Records with the same CDR3 protein are collapsed into one entry carrying the most frequent genes and DNA. The sample yields around 770,000 distinct CDR3 sequences; 25% to 30% were counted once. The top ten constitute around 14% of the sample. Antigen specificity for these receptors is unknown. The starting material was cultured CD8+ T cells from PBMCs, obtained from culture after CMV antigen stimulation. The receptor set was obtained from a human donor in good health (CMV status not recorded). Some clones in this sample may be carry-over from other donors' samples.

This chain links TRBV7-9 with TRBJ2-1, with 9 bases matching TRBD1. Germline values: CDR1 SEHNR, CDR2 FQNEAQ (reference sequence). Losses at the gene ends were 7 bases for V and 8 bases for J; bases not matched to a gene: 3. This CDR3 comprises 12 residues. This chain's CDR3 is CASTRTGDEQFF. DNA for the CDR3: TGTGCCAGCACCCGGACAGGGGATGAGCAGTTCTTC.

This clonotype has just a few counts. J is TRBJ2-5 and V is TRBV7-8, with TRBD2 matching over 7 bases. This CDR3 contains 11 residues. V dropped 10 bases and J dropped 2; count of bases not matched to a gene: 1. Germline V gene data show CDR1 as SGHVS and CDR2 as FQNEAQ. CDR3 sequence: CATGGQETQYF. In nucleotides, the CDR3 is TGTGCCACGGGGGGACAAGAGACCCAGTACTTC.

The V and J genes are TRBV29-1 and TRBJ2-5, with D tentatively TRBD1 (5 bases). The germline V gene has CDR1 SQVTM and CDR2 ANQGSEA. The CDR3 has 14 residues. V lost 2 bases to trimming and J lost 5 bases, with 15 bases between them. The CDR3 loop is CSVENRSERETQYF. The CDR3 DNA is TGCAGCGTTGAAAACAGGTCCGAGAGGGAGACCCAGTACTTC.

The chain links TRBV10-3 to TRBJ1-2, with 7 bases aligning to TRBD1. The germline CDR1 and CDR2 sequences are ENHRY and SYGVKD. This CDR3 is built from 12 residues. V dropped 8 bases and J dropped 8; count of bases not matched to a gene: 8. CDR3 amino acids: CAIETGDKGYTF. CDR3 bases: TGTGCCATCGAAACAGGGGATAAGGGCTACACCTTC.

This clonotype was seen a handful of times. The genes are TRBV7-2 and TRBJ1-1; weak D call: TRBD1 (5 bases). This CDR3 contains 13 residues. The V end was cut by 2 bases, the J end by 10 bases, with 14 bases between. In germline, CDR1 is SGHTA, CDR2 FQGNSA. The CDR3: CASSLWGGVGAFF. In DNA form, the CDR3 reads TGTGCCAGCAGCTTATGGGGGGGGGTCGGAGCTTTCTTT.

This clonotype was seen more than once but under ten times. The chain uses TRBV7-9 and TRBJ1-2; possible D gene TRBD1, 6 bases. V lost 5 bases, J lost 6 bases, and 25 bases lay in between. The CDR3 totals 17 residues. CDR1 and CDR2 from the germline V gene are SEHNR and FQNEAQ (reference sequence). The CDR3 protein is CASSPRDILSAHDGYTF. The CDR3 DNA reads TGTGCCAGCAGCCCCCGGGACATCCTGTCCGCCCACGATGGCTACACCTTC. Looking up the rest from reference TRBV7-9 and TRBJ1-2 gives the full variable domain: DTGVSQNPRHKITKRGQNVTFRCDPISEHNRLYWYRQTLGQGPEFLTYFQNEAQLEKSRLLSDRFSAERPKGSFSTLEIQRTEQGDSAMYLCASSPRDILSAHDGYTFGSGTRLTVV.

V usage is TRBV12-3 or TRBV12-4 and J usage is TRBJ2-1, with D perhaps assigned TRBD1 or TRBD2 (6 bases each). The CDR3 has 15 amino acids. With 4 bases removed from V and 7 bases from J, the gap between germline ends came to 17 bases. CDR3 bases: TGTGCCAGCAGTTCCGGAGGGGGGCCCTGGAATGAGCAGTTCTTC. Translating it yields CASSSGGGPWNEQFF.

The chain employs TRBV5-6 and TRBJ2-3; TRBD2 might be the D (6 bases). The V and J ends lost 3 bases and 3 bases respectively, with 11 bases between them. This CDR3 has 14 residues. CDR1 and CDR2 (germline): SGHDT, YYEEEE. Written as DNA, the CDR3 is TGTGCCAGCAGCTGGGACTCAAGGACAGATACGCAGTATTTT. Its protein is CASSWDSRTDTQYF.

This sequence joins TRBV6-2 or TRBV6-3 and TRBJ2-1; 13 bases match TRBD2. CDR3 length equals 19 residues. V lost 4 bases to trimming and J lost 8 bases; unmatched junction nucleotides: 17. Germline lookup yields CDR1 MNHEY and CDR2 SVGEGT. The CDR3 protein is CASSFFHPTSGGARYEQFF. In DNA, the CDR3 is TGTGCCAGCAGTTTTTTCCACCCCACTAGCGGGGGGGCGAGGTATGAGCAGTTCTTC.

The rearrangement joins TRBV7-9 to TRBJ2-7; 8 bases match TRBD2. Germline V gene data show CDR1 as SEHNR and CDR2 as FQNEAQ (reference sequence). V shed 2 bases and J 2 bases; nucleotides not matched to a gene: 8. This CDR3 is built from 16 residues. The CDR3 bases are TGTGCCAGCAGCTTAACGAGCGGGGGATCAACCTACGAGCAGTACTTC. Protein: CASSLTSGGSTYEQYF.

The chain is built from TRBV7-9 and TRBJ1-1; D not certain. The CDR3 has 14 amino acids. With 4 bases removed from V and 3 bases from J, the gap between germline ends came to 12 bases. The germline V gene has CDR1 SEHNR and CDR2 FQNEAQ (reference sequence). The chain's CDR3 is CASSSTMGYTEAFF. CDR3 coding DNA: TGTGCCAGCAGCTCTACGATGGGGTACACTGAAGCTTTCTTT.

In its sample, this clonotype was seen many times. V and J are TRBV6-6 and TRBJ2-3; D call uncertain. Deletions cut 0 bases from V and 2 bases from J, with 9 bases between. CDR3 length: 15 amino acids. From germline, CDR1 is MNHNY and CDR2 SVGAGI (reference sequence). The CDR3 sequence is CASSYSSVSTDTQYF. The DNA for the CDR3 is TGTGCCAGCAGTTACTCGAGCGTATCCACAGATACGCAGTATTTT.

J is TRBJ2-1 and V is TRBV12-3 or TRBV12-4; 12 bases line up with TRBD2. The ends lost 5 bases at V and 8 bases at J; junction bases unmatched: 7. The CDR3 is made up of 15 amino acids. The CDR3: CASSRSSGGAYEQFF. For the CDR3, the DNA is TGTGCCAGCAGTCGGTCTAGCGGGGGGGCTTATGAGCAGTTCTTC.

Concerning this clonotype itself: A much larger clone differs by one base, so this may be a read error. The chain's CDR3 is CASSWGATEASF. The DNA of the CDR3 is TGTGCCAGCAGTTGGGGGGCCACTGAAGCTTCCTTT. The chain joins TRBV6-2 or TRBV6-3 to TRBJ1-1, with a possible D match to TRBD1 (6 bases). Per the germline V gene, CDR1 is MNHEY and CDR2 is SVGEGT. The CDR3 loop spans 12 amino acids.

This chain connects TRBV27 to TRBJ2-3; D might be TRBD2 (7 bases). The ends were cut back, 5 bases at V and 5 bases at J, with 17 bases in the middle. The germline CDR1 and CDR2 sequences are MNHEY and SMNVEV (reference sequence). The CDR3 covers 15 residues. CDR3 sequence reads: CASSARRGGGDTQYF. The CDR3 DNA reads as TGTGCCAGCAGTGCCCGTAGGGGGGGGGGAGATACGCAGTATTTT.

This clonotype occurred many times. The V and J genes are TRBV7-2 and TRBJ2-1; 14 positions match TRBD2. The germline V gene encodes CDR1 SGHTA and CDR2 FQGNSA. Unmatched junction bases numbered 11, after V lost 0 bases and J lost 7 bases. The CDR3 runs to 19 residues. CDR3 nucleotide sequence: TGTGCCAGCAGCTTAGCCCTCTCTCCCCGACTAGCGGGGGGGAATGAGCAGTTCTTC. The encoded protein is CASSLALSPRLAGGNEQFF.

The rearrangement joins TRBV29-1 to TRBJ1-2; maybe TRBD1 (6 bases). Trimming pared 1 base from V and 3 bases from J, leaving 12 bases between. This CDR3 is built from 14 residues. The germline gives CDR1 SQVTM, CDR2 ANQGSEA. The CDR3 protein is CSVEAQGAYYGYTF. CDR3 nucleotides: TGCAGCGTTGAAGCACAGGGCGCCTACTATGGCTACACCTTC.

The sample holds one count of this clonotype. The gene calls are TRBV13 and TRBJ2-5; 7 bases are a match to TRBD1. Germline-derived CDR1 and CDR2 are PRHDT and FYEKMQ (reference sequence). J was trimmed by 2 bases and V by 5 bases; bases with no gene match: 5. The CDR3 is made up of 14 amino acids. The CDR3 DNA reads TGTGCCAGCAGCGACCGACAGGGACAAGAGACCCAGTACTTC. Its protein is CASSDRQGQETQYF.

In the case of this clonotype: One end of the junction does not line up with germline, which may come from a read error. The chain recombines TRBV28 with TRBJ1-3; 7 bases align to TRBD1. The CDR3 spans 16 residues. Germline V gene sequence: CDR1 MDHEN, CDR2 SYDVKM. CDR3 coding DNA: TGTGCCAGCGCCCCAACGGACAGGAACTCTGGAAACTCCATATATTTT. Protein sequence: CASAPTDRNSGNSIYF. The full variable domain, completed using reference TRBV28 and TRBJ1-3, is DVKVTQSSRYLVKRTGEKVFLECVQDMDHENMFWYRQDPGLGLRLIYFSYDVKMKEKGDIPEGYSVSREKKERFSLILESASTNQTSMYLCASAPTDRNSGNSIYFGEGSWLTVV.